This T cell receptor beta chain was profiled in a study of regulatory T cells in long-lasting Graves disease. Regarding the study as a whole: Researchers reported studying only peripheral blood, not thyroid tissue.

Regarding time point: persistent/refractory GD, antithyroid drugs over 5 years with positive TRAb. From PBMCs, RNA was extracted and then used to make the TCR library. The V gene's germline CDR1 is MNHNS and CDR2 SASEGT. The J segment lost 3 bases and the V segment lost 7 bases, leaving 3 bases of the junction unmatched. The CDR3 is 13 amino acids. In its sample, this clonotype was seen a few times. Its antigen remains unidentified. Arm-PCR of CDR3 regions and iRepertoire HTBI primers were used to build TCR beta libraries. TCRdb re-called the multiplex PCR reads through MiXCR, storing one row per CDR3 protein. The repertoire consists of roughly 450,000 distinct CDR3 sequences, with more than 20% occurring once and the leading ten covering 6.5% to 10%.

The source material was peripheral blood mononuclear cells (PBMCs), sampled when the disease was refractory, from a patient treated with antithyroid drugs. The chain couples TRBV6-1 to TRBJ1-5, with 7 bases identical to TRBD1. This receptor was obtained from a female donor with Graves disease. Written as DNA, the CDR3 is TGTGCCAGCATTGGGACAGTCAATCAGCCCCAGCATTTT. Translating it yields CASIGTVNQPQHF.